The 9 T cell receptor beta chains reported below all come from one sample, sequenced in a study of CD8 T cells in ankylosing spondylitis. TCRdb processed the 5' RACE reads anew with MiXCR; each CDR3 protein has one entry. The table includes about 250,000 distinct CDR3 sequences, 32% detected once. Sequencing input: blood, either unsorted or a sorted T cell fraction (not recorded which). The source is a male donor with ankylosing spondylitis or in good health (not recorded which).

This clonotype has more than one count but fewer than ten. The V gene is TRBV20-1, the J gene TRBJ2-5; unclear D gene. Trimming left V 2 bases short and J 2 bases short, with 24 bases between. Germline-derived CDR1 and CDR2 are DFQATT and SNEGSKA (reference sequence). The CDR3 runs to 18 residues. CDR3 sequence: CSARLGFGTSKTQETQYF. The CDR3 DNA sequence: TGCAGTGCTAGACTAGGCTTCGGCACATCCAAAACACAAGAGACCCAGTACTTC.

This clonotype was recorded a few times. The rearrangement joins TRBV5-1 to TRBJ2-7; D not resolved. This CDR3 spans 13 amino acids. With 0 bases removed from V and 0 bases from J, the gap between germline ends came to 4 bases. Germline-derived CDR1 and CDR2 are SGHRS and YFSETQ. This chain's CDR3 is CASSLEGSYEQYF. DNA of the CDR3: TGCGCCAGCAGCTTGGAGGGCTCCTACGAGCAGTACTTC. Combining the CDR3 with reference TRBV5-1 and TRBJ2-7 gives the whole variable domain KAGVTQTPRYLIKTRGQQVTLSCSPISGHRSVSWYQQTPGQGLQFLFEYFSETQRNKGNFPGRFSGRQFSNSRSEMNVSTLELGDSALYLCASSLEGSYEQYFGPGTRLTVT.

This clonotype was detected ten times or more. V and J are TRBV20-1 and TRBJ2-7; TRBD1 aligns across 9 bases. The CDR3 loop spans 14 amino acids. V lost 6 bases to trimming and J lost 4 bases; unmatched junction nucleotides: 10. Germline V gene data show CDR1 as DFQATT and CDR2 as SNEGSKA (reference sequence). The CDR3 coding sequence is TGCAGTGCCCTAAACCGGGACAGGGTTTACGAGCAGTACTTC. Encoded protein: CSALNRDRVYEQYF.

The CDR3 protein is CASSPAYQETQYF. The CDR3 DNA is TGTGCCAGCAGCCCTGCGTACCAAGAGACCCAGTACTTC. The genes are TRBV9 and TRBJ2-5; D gene unclear. Deletions cut 4 bases from V and 0 bases from J, with 7 bases between. This CDR3 has 13 residues. Germline values: CDR1 SGDLS, CDR2 YYNGEE.

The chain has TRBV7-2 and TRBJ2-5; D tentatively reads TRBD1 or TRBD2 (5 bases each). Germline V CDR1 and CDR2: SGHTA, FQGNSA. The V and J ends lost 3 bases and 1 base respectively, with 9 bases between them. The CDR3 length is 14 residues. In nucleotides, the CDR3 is TGTGCCAGCAGCTTCTCGGGGCCCCAAGAGACCCAGTACTTC. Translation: CASSFSGPQETQYF.

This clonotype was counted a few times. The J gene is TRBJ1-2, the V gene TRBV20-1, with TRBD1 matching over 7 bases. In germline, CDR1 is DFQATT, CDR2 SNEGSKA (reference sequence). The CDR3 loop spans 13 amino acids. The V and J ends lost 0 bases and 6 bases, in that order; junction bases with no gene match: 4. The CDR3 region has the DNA TGCAGTGCTAGAGAGACAGGGCGAAATGGCTACACCTTC. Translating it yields CSARETGRNGYTF.

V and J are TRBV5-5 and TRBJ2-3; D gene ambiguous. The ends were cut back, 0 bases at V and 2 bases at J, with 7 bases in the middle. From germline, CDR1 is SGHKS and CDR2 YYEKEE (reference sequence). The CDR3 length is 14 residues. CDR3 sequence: CASSLEVITDTQYF. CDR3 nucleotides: TGTGCCAGCAGCTTGGAGGTCATCACAGATACGCAGTATTTT.

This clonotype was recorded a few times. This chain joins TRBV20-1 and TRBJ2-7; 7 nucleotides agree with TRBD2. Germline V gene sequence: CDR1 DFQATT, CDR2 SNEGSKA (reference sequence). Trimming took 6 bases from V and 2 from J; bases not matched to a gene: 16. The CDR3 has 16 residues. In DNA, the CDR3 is TGCAGTGCCCCTTCAAACGCCCGGGGGGATCCCTACGAGCAGTACTTC. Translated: CSAPSNARGDPYEQYF.

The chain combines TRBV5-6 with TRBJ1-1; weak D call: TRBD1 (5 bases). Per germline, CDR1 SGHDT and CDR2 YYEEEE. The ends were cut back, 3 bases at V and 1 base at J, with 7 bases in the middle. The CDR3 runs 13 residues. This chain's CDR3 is CASSSGPNTEAFF. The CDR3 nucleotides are TGTGCCAGCAGCTCGGGGCCGAACACTGAAGCTTTCTTT.